This note documents a single T cell receptor (beta chain) sequence. The source material, RNA transcripts, was used to amplify TCR beta CDR3 regions. The HTBI primer set served for first-round RT-PCR of the TCR CDR3. Via MiXCR, TCRdb re-called the multiplex PCR reads, giving one row per CDR3 protein. The sample consists of 650,000 to 700,000 distinct CDR3 sequences, roughly 17% of them appearing once. Graves' hyperthyroidism showing no ophthalmopathy progression within 18 months was considered stable. The sample belongs to a study of T cells in Graves' hyperthyroidism and ophthalmopathy. From germline, CDR1 is SGHAT and CDR2 FQNNGV. The CDR3 spans 14 residues. Trimming at V came to 5 bases and at J to 3 bases, leaving 4 bases not matched to a gene.

The chain has TRBV11-2 and TRBJ2-1, with 7 bases fitting TRBD1. Sequenced input: blood. The TCR sequence derives from a man aged 45-60 years with Graves' hyperthyroidism. The DNA of the CDR3 is TGTGCCAGCAGCGACCGGGACAGCTACAATGAGCAGTTCTTC. Residues: CASSDRDSYNEQFF.